The clone carrying this T cell receptor beta chain was seen just once. From about 490 ng of total RNA, TCR beta-specific cDNA was reverse-transcribed using a constant-region primer. Slightly modified ARM-PCR with three nested multiplex PCR rounds yielded TCR beta libraries. Use of TRBV1-TRBV30 forward primers with a C-beta reverse primer characterized the first two PCR rounds, which lasted about 9 cycles each. Using its own MiXCR run on the multiplex PCR reads, TCRdb lists one record per CDR3 protein. The sample carries more than 150,000 distinct CDR3 sequences, 60% recorded once. The sample comes from a study of tumor-infiltrating lymphocytes in primary liver carcinoma. As for the study in general: Each participant had primary liver carcinoma, and surgical resection was the treatment. Patients included men and women of 30 to 69 years. Staging placed the tumors at T1-T3 N0M0, and they measured about 4.2 to 10 cm across.

V lost 0 bases to trimming and J lost 6 bases, with 22 bases between them. The length of the CDR3 is 18 residues. Germline loops: CDR1 SGHDT, CDR2 YYEEEE. Unsorted whole blood served as the source of blood RNA, and germline DNA was extracted as well. Chronic HBV infection was present in the patients, who were treatment-naive. The chain carries TRBV5-6 and TRBJ2-1; D is possibly TRBD1 (6 bases). This sequence originates from a man between 40 and 49 years old with primary liver carcinoma and hepatitis B virus infection. Sequencing used peripheral blood. CDR3 DNA sequence: TGTGCCAGCAGCTTGGACAGCAGGGGTTCCACCTTGTTCAATGAGCAGTTCTTC. Translation gives CASSLDSRGSTLFNEQFF.